This TCR beta chain originates from a study of blood T cell repertoires in COVID-19. Study as a whole: Donors in the United States, Italy and Spain gave samples during acute or convalescent COVID-19. PBMCs, B-cell-depleted T cells, or T cells provided the cDNA or gDNA that made up the material.

Original processing methods: By means of reference gene primer amplification, nucleated cell counts were estimated. Profiling relied on immunoSEQ multiplex PCR, and the TCRdb table lists in-frame clones only, not all of them. The V and J calls and clone size were taken over from that table, and D and trimming were inferred from the DNA. The sample includes over 250,000 clones, approximately 88% of them seen just once. CDR1 is SEHNR, CDR2 FQNEAQ, per germline (reference sequence). There are 14 residues in the CDR3. After removal of 5 bases from V and 9 bases from J, the junction contained 7 bases not matched to a gene.

The rearrangement links TRBV7-9 to TRBJ1-6; 7 nucleotides align to TRBD1. This TCR was recovered from a man aged 45-65 years with acute or convalescent COVID-19. The specimen was peripheral blood. The CDR3 nucleotides read TGTGCCAGCAGCCCGAGACAGGGAGTTTCACCCCTCCACTTT. Translation gives CASSPRQGVSPLHF. The entire variable domain, with the rest obtained from reference TRBV7-9 and TRBJ1-6, is as follows: DTGVSQNPRHKITKRGQNVTFRCDPISEHNRLYWYRQTLGQGPEFLTYFQNEAQLEKSRLLSDRFSAERPKGSFSTLEIQRTEQGDSAMYLCASSPRQGVSPLHFGNGTRLTVT.